These T cell receptor beta chains were read from a single sample in a study of blood T cell repertoires in COVID-19. Only in-frame clones appear in the TCRdb table, and some are missing; sequencing was by immunoSEQ multiplex PCR. Of approximately 300,000 clones in the sample, around 88% were seen once. The specimen sequenced was peripheral blood. Receptor source: a woman aged 50 to 65 with acute or convalescent COVID-19. Each CDR3 is given with its conserved first and last residue. Each record gives: D gene, J gene, clone size, V gene, CDR3 length, CDR3 protein, CDR3 DNA. D genes are given only for firm matches. Clone size is stated in some rows and not others, as once, few, many or a class when expanded.

NA TRBJ1-2 NA TRBV19 13 CASTPDKNYGYTF TGTGCCAGTACTCCGGACAAGAACTATGGCTACACCTTC
TRBD2 TRBJ2-3 NA TRBV9 15 CASSPLAGAADTQYF TGTGCCAGCAGTCCTCTAGCGGGGGCCGCAGATACGCAGTATTTT
NA TRBJ1-2 NA TRBV5-1 11 CASSESGVYTF TGCGCCAGCAGCGAATCAGGGGTCTACACCTTC
NA TRBJ1-4 once TRBV7-9 14 CASSGTGYSEKLFF TGTGCCAGCAGCGGTACAGGGTATAGTGAAAAACTGTTTTTT
NA TRBJ2-1 once TRBV3-1/TRBV3-2 12 CASGAGAAEQFF TGTGCCAGCGGTGCGGGGGCGGCCGAGCAGTTCTTC
TRBD1 TRBJ1-2 NA TRBV6-5 12 CASSTGTGSNTF TGTGCCAGCAGCACGGGGACAGGGTCCAACACCTTC
NA TRBJ2-1 NA TRBV7-6 14 CASSLRWGEGEQFF TGTGCCAGCAGCTTACGCTGGGGGGAAGGTGAGCAGTTCTTC
TRBD1 TRBJ2-3 NA TRBV14 17 CASSQDPPDRGTDTQYF TGTGCCAGCAGCCAAGATCCCCCTGACAGGGGGACAGATACGCAGTATTTT
NA TRBJ1-3 NA TRBV11-2 16 CASSELLGGRGNTIYF TGTGCCAGCAGCGAGTTGTTGGGGGGTCGAGGAAACACCATATATTTT
TRBD2 TRBJ2-7 NA TRBV10-2 16 CASSRIPGLPDYEQYF TGCGCCAGCAGTCGAATTCCGGGACTACCAGACTACGAGCAGTACTTC
NA TRBJ2-5 NA TRBV7-9 13 CASSSGTSETQYF TGTGCCAGCAGCTCCGGGACTTCAGAGACCCAGTACTTC
NA TRBJ1-2 NA TRBV6-2/TRBV6-3 11 CASSLEYGYTF TGTGCCAGCAGTTTAGAGTATGGCTACACCTTC
NA TRBJ2-3 once TRBV9 14 CASSSPVPTDTQYF TGTGCCAGCAGCTCTCCGGTACCCACAGATACGCAGTATTTT
NA TRBJ2-5 NA TRBV6-1 16 CASSVFPRQAEETQYF TGTGCCAGCAGTGTGTTCCCGAGGCAAGCAGAAGAGACCCAGTACTTC
TRBD2 TRBJ2-1 NA TRBV2 15 CASSLALAGGNEQFF TGTGCCAGCAGCCTCGCGCTAGCGGGAGGAAATGAGCAGTTCTTC
NA TRBJ1-2 once TRBV12-3/TRBV12-4 12 CASRSGPDGYTF TGTGCCAGCAGATCGGGTCCTGATGGCTACACCTTC
TRBD2 TRBJ2-1 NA TRBV30 16 CAWSPSSGSSYNEQFF TGTGCCTGGAGTCCATCTAGCGGGAGCTCCTACAATGAGCAGTTCTTC
TRBD1 TRBJ1-2 NA TRBV7-9 14 CASSLGTGMYGYTF TGTGCCAGCAGCTTAGGGACAGGGATGTATGGCTACACCTTC
NA TRBJ1-1 NA TRBV6-1 14 CASSEGRVNTEAFF TGTGCCAGCAGTGAAGGCCGGGTGAACACTGAAGCTTTCTTT
TRBD2 TRBJ2-1 NA TRBV18 16 CASTQVLASPYNEQFF TGTGCCAGCACCCAAGTACTAGCGTCTCCCTACAATGAGCAGTTCTTC
TRBD1 TRBJ1-5 once TRBV10-3 18 CAISDFVSRTGGNQPQHF TGTGCCATCAGTGACTTCGTATCTCGGACAGGGGGCAATCAGCCCCAGCATTTT
TRBD2 TRBJ2-1 NA TRBV3-1/TRBV3-2 17 CASRGRQTSGRGNEQFF TGTGCCAGCCGTGGGCGGCAGACTAGCGGGAGGGGTAATGAGCAGTTCTTC
NA TRBJ1-5 NA TRBV6-2/TRBV6-3 14 CASSYFDGNQPQHF TGTGCCAGCAGTTATTTCGACGGGAATCAGCCCCAGCATTTT
TRBD1 TRBJ1-2 NA TRBV3-1/TRBV3-2 15 CASSHRDRAVYGYTF TGTGCCAGCAGCCACCGGGACAGGGCCGTCTATGGCTACACCTTC
TRBD2 TRBJ2-5 NA TRBV6-2/TRBV6-3 15 CASSSMTSGKETQYF TGTGCCAGCAGTTCGATGACTAGCGGGAAGGAGACCCAGTACTTC
NA TRBJ2-1 NA TRBV18 14 CASSPVSYHNEQFF TGTGCCAGCTCACCGGTTAGCTATCACAATGAGCAGTTCTTC
TRBD1 TRBJ2-2 NA TRBV14 17 CASSQYGTGDNTGELFF TGTGCCAGCAGCCAATACGGGACAGGCGACAACACCGGGGAGCTGTTTTTT
NA TRBJ1-3 NA TRBV9 14 CASSVLSSGNTIYF TGTGCCAGCAGCGTACTGAGCTCTGGAAACACCATATATTTT
TRBD1 TRBJ1-1 NA TRBV5-5 15 CASSRQGPQNTEAFF TGTGCCAGCAGTAGACAGGGCCCGCAGAACACTGAAGCTTTCTTT
NA TRBJ1-1 once TRBV12-3/TRBV12-4 13 CASSARENTEAFF TGTGCCAGCAGTGCTCGGGAGAACACTGAAGCTTTCTTT
NA TRBJ1-3 NA TRBV7-9 19 CASRGRGVGGSWSGNTIYF TGTGCCAGCCGTGGTCGGGGAGTAGGGGGATCTTGGTCTGGAAACACCATATATTTT
NA TRBJ1-1 NA TRBV6-1 15 CASSEGWGPDTEAFF TGTGCCAGCAGTGAAGGGTGGGGGCCCGACACTGAAGCTTTCTTT
NA TRBJ2-5 NA TRBV7-3 15 CASSLRAGATETQYF TGTGCCAGCAGCTTGCGTGCGGGGGCGACAGAGACCCAGTACTTC
NA TRBJ1-1 NA TRBV7-8 13 CASSPTGNTEAFF TGTGCCAGCAGCCCGACAGGTAACACTGAAGCTTTCTTT
TRBD2 TRBJ2-1 NA TRBV30 13 CAWSSGSHNEQFF TGTGCCTGGTCTAGCGGGAGCCACAATGAGCAGTTCTTC
NA TRBJ2-3 NA TRBV9 14 CASSPPPSTDTQYF TGTGCCAGCAGCCCCCCCCCTAGCACAGATACGCAGTATTTT
NA TRBJ1-2 NA TRBV29-1 13 CTAGTSASDGYTF TGCACCGCAGGGACTTCGGCAAGCGATGGCTACACCTTC
NA TRBJ1-2 NA TRBV21-1 16 CASSSPGTGINYGYTF TGTGCCAGCAGCTCTCCCGGGACAGGGATAAACTATGGCTACACCTTC
NA TRBJ1-2 NA TRBV11-2 12 CASSEGVDGYTF TGTGCCAGCAGTGAGGGGGTCGATGGCTACACCTTC
NA TRBJ2-3 NA TRBV27 14 CASRGTTSTDTQYF TGTGCCAGCAGAGGGACAACTAGCACAGATACGCAGTATTTT
TRBD1 TRBJ1-4 NA TRBV7-9 17 CASSSYRQGDLGEKLFF TGTGCCAGCAGCTCCTACCGACAGGGTGATCTCGGTGAAAAACTGTTTTTT
TRBD1 TRBJ1-1 NA TRBV14 16 CASSQRTGMMNTEAFF TGTGCCAGCAGCCAACGGACAGGGATGATGAACACTGAAGCTTTCTTT
TRBD1 TRBJ1-1 NA TRBV19 16 CASSTRDRGLGTEAFF TGTGCCAGTAGTACCCGCGACAGGGGGCTTGGCACTGAAGCTTTCTTT
TRBD1 TRBJ2-1 NA TRBV5-1 15 CASSLQGAAGNEQFF TGCGCCAGCAGCCTGCAGGGGGCGGCGGGGAATGAGCAGTTCTTC
NA TRBJ2-2 few TRBV10-3 18 CAISESWIHRTNTGELFF TGTGCCATCAGTGAGTCGTGGATCCACAGGACGAACACCGGGGAGCTGTTTTTT
NA TRBJ2-5 NA TRBV27 13 CASSFSGKETQYF TGTGCCAGCAGTTTTAGCGGCAAAGAGACCCAGTACTTC